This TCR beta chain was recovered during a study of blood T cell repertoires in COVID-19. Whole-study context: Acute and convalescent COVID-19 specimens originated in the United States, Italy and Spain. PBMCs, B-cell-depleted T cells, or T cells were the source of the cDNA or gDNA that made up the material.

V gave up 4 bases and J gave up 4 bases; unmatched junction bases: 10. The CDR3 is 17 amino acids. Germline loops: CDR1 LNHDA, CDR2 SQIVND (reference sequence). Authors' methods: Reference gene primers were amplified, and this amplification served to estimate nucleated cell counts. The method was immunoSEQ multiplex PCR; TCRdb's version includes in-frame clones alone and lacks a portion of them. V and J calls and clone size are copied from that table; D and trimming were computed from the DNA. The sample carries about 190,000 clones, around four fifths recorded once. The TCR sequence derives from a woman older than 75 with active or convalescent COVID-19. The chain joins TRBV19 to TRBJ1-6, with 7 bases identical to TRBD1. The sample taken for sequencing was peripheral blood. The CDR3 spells CASSKPPGTAYNSPLHF. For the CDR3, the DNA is TGTGCCAGTAGTAAGCCCCCCGGGACAGCTTATAATTCACCCCTCCACTTT.